The 10 T cell receptor beta chains below were found in one sample sequenced in a study of PD-L1 blockade in urothelial cancer. Repertoires were generated with immunoSEQ multiplex PCR, while TCRdb's copy carries only in-frame clones and drops some. This table holds around 45,000 clones, 88% found once. The sequenced sample was PBMCs, obtained around atezolizumab (anti-PD-L1) treatment. The receptors shown here come from a woman between 55 and 75 years old with urothelial cancer.

This clone was counted between two and nine times. The chain recombines TRBV27 with TRBJ2-7; TRBD1 agrees at 11 bases. Per the germline V gene, CDR1 is MNHEY and CDR2 is SMNVEV (reference sequence). J lost 0 bases, V lost 5 bases, and 3 bases had no gene match. The CDR3 runs 15 residues. The CDR3 nucleotides are TGTGCCAGCAGTCCCGGACAGGGGGCCTCCTACGAGCAGTACTTC. Translation: CASSPGQGASYEQYF.

The V call is TRBV7-2, the J call TRBJ2-7; D gene ambiguous. The germline V and J ends were trimmed by 1 base and 2 bases, with 9 bases remaining between them. CDR1 and CDR2 (germline): SGHTA, FQGNSA. This CDR3 has 14 amino acids. The CDR3 DNA sequence: TGTGCCAGCAGCTTAGGTAGCCGCGCCTACGAGCAGTACTTC. It translates to CASSLGSRAYEQYF.

V is TRBV13 and J is TRBJ2-3, with TRBD2 matching 7 bases. Losses at the gene ends were 2 bases for V and 9 bases for J; bases not matched to a gene: 11. The V gene's germline CDR1 is PRHDT and CDR2 FYEKMQ (reference sequence). The CDR3 runs 15 residues. The CDR3 spells CASSLNGLEGGTQYF. The CDR3 DNA reads as TGTGCCAGCAGCTTAAATGGACTGGAGGGAGGGACGCAGTATTTT.

The V gene is TRBV5-4, the J gene TRBJ2-1; weak D call: TRBD2 (5 bases). V dropped 2 bases and J dropped 5 bases, with 14 bases sitting between them. The CDR3 is made up of 15 amino acids. The germline V gene encodes CDR1 SGHNT and CDR2 YYREEE (reference sequence). The CDR3 reads CASSLVGVGNNEQFF. The CDR3 region has the DNA TGTGCCAGCAGCTTAGTCGGGGTTGGGAACAATGAGCAGTTCTTC. Drawing the rest from reference TRBV5-4 and TRBJ2-1, the complete variable domain is ETGVTQSPTHLIKTRGQQVTLRCSSQSGHNTVSWYQQALGQGPQFIFQYYREEENGRGNFPPRFSGLQFPNYSSELNVNALELDDSALYLCASSLVGVGNNEQFFGPGTRLTVL.

The rearrangement links TRBV6-6 to TRBJ1-1, with 8 bases lining up with TRBD1. The CDR3 contains 16 residues. CDR1 is MNHNY and CDR2 is SVGAGI in the germline V gene (reference sequence). After removal of 7 bases from V and 7 bases from J, the junction contained 17 bases not matched to a gene. For the CDR3, the DNA is TGTGCCAGCAAGCTCGGATCCCCGGGACAGGCCGATGAAGCTTTCTTT. Translated: CASKLGSPGQADEAFF.

The gene calls are TRBV7-9 and TRBJ2-7; D call uncertain. Trimming took 5 bases from V and 2 from J, leaving 4 bases between them. Germline V gene data show CDR1 as SEHNR and CDR2 as FQNEAQ (reference sequence). The CDR3 runs to 11 residues. The CDR3 DNA reads as TGTGCCAGCAGCCCCGCCTACGAGCAGTACTTC. Protein product: CASSPAYEQYF.

CDR3 residues: CASSLLRTGGSTDTQYF. The CDR3 region has the DNA TGTGCCAGCAGTTTATTAAGGACAGGGGGCAGCACAGATACGCAGTATTTT. The genes are TRBV28 and TRBJ2-3; 11 bases map to TRBD1. In germline, CDR1 is MDHEN, CDR2 SYDVKM. This CDR3 is 17 amino acids long. J lost 0 bases, V lost 1 base, and 3 bases had no gene match.

The V and J genes are TRBV28 and TRBJ2-1; 9 bases align to TRBD1. Per the germline V gene, CDR1 is MDHEN and CDR2 is SYDVKM. CDR3 size: 15 residues. V gave up 3 bases and J gave up 6 bases; unmatched junction bases: 6. The CDR3 region is CASSFPGQGSNEQFF. The CDR3 bases are TGTGCCAGCAGTTTCCCGGGACAGGGCTCCAATGAGCAGTTCTTC.

This clone was seen a few times. The V call is TRBV7-9, the J call TRBJ1-1; D possibly corresponds to TRBD1 (6 bases). From germline, CDR1 is SEHNR and CDR2 FQNEAQ (reference sequence). Trimming shortened V by 4 bases and J by 1 base, and 25 bases separated the two germline ends. The CDR3 is 19 amino acids. The DNA of the CDR3 is TGTGCCAGCAGCTCCCCCGACCTTAGGTGGCCAGGGGAGAACACTGAAGCTTTCTTT. It translates to CASSSPDLRWPGENTEAFF.

The V gene is TRBV7-9, the J gene TRBJ1-2; weak D call: TRBD1 (5 bases). This CDR3 spans 15 amino acids. The germline V and J ends were trimmed by 0 bases and 6 bases, with 14 bases remaining between them. CDR1 is SEHNR, CDR2 FQNEAQ, per germline (reference sequence). CDR3 DNA: TGTGCCAGCAGCTTAGCGGGGACGTGGGGGGATGGCTACACCTTC. Translating it yields CASSLAGTWGDGYTF. The full variable domain, its missing parts supplied by reference TRBV7-9 and TRBJ1-2, is DTGVSQNPRHKITKRGQNVTFRCDPISEHNRLYWYRQTLGQGPEFLTYFQNEAQLEKSRLLSDRFSAERPKGSFSTLEIQRTEQGDSAMYLCASSLAGTWGDGYTFGSGTRLTVV.